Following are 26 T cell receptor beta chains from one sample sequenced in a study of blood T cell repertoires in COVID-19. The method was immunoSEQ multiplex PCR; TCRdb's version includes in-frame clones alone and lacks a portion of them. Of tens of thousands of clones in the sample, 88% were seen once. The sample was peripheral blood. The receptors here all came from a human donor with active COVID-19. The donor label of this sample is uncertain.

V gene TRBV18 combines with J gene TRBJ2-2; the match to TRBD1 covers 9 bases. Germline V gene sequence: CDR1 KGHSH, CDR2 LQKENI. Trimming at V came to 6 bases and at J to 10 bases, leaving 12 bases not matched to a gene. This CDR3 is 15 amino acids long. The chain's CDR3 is CASSRPGQGFSELFF. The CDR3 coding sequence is TGTGCCAGCTCGCGTCCGGGACAGGGCTTTTCGGAGCTGTTTTTT.

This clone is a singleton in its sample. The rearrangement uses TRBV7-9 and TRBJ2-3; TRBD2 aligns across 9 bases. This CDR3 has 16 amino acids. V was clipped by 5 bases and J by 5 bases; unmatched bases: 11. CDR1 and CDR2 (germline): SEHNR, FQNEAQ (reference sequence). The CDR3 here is CASSPRRGGAGDTQYF. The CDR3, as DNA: TGTGCCAGCAGCCCACGCCGCGGGGGGGCCGGAGATACGCAGTATTTT.

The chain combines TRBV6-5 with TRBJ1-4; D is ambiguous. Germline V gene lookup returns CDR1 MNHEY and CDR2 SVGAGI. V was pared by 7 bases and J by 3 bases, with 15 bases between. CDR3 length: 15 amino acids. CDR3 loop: CASTDSWGANEKLFF. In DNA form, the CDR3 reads TGTGCCAGCACCGACTCGTGGGGAGCTAATGAAAAACTGTTTTTT.

CDR3 DNA sequence: TGTGCCAGCAGTTTATTCGGGGAGGGTGGAAACACCATATATTTT. It codes for CASSLFGEGGNTIYF. V and J are TRBV27 and TRBJ1-3; D is uncertain. Germline loops: CDR1 MNHEY, CDR2 SMNVEV (reference sequence). Between the trimmed V and J ends, which lost 1 base and 3 bases, there was a span of 10 bases. This CDR3 contains 15 residues.

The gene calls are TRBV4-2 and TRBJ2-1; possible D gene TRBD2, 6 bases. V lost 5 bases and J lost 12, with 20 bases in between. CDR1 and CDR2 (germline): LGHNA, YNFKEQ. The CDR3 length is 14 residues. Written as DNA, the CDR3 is TGTGCCAGCAGCTACGGTGAGGACCAGGGAGGGCAGTTCTTC. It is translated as CASSYGEDQGGQFF.

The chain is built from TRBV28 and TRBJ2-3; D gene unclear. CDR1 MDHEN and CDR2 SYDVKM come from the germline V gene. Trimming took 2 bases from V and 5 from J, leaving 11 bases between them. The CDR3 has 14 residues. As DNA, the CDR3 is TGTGCCAGCAGTTTAATAGGTTCAGGAGATACGCAGTATTTT. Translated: CASSLIGSGDTQYF.

The CDR3 spells CASSFGGNTEAFF. The CDR3 coding sequence is TGTGCCAGCAGCTTCGGCGGGAACACTGAAGCTTTCTTT. This sequence joins TRBV7-9 and TRBJ1-1; D unclear. Trimming removed 3 bases from V and 1 base from J, with 6 bases in between. CDR1 is SEHNR, CDR2 FQNEAQ, per germline (reference sequence). This CDR3 has 13 residues.

CDR3 in DNA: TGTGCCAGCAGTGTTGACAGGGGGCGTTACAATGAGCAGTTCTTC. Protein: CASSVDRGRYNEQFF. The J gene is TRBJ2-1, the V gene TRBV2; 10 bases match TRBD1. The CDR3 loop spans 15 amino acids. The germline CDR1 and CDR2 sequences are SNHLY and FYNNEI. Losses at the gene ends were 4 bases for V and 4 bases for J; bases not matched to a gene: 4. Drawing the rest from reference TRBV2 and TRBJ2-1, the complete variable domain is EPEVTQTPSHQVTQMGQEVILRCVPISNHLYFYWYRQILGQKVEFLVSFYNNEISEKSEIFDDQFSVERPDGSNFTLKIRSTKLEDSAMYFCASSVDRGRYNEQFFGPGTRLTVL.

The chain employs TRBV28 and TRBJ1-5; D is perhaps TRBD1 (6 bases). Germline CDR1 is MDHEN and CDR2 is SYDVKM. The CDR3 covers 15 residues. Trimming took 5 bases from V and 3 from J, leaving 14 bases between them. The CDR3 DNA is TGTGCCAGCAGTCGGATACAGGGTGTCAATCAGCCCCAGCATTTT. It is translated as CASSRIQGVNQPQHF.

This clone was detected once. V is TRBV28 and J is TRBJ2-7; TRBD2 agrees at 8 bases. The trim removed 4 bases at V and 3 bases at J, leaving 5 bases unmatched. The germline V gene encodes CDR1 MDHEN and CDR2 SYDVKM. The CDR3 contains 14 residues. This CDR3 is CASSYTSGHYEQYF. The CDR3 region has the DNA TGTGCCAGCAGTTATACTAGCGGACACTACGAGCAGTACTTC.

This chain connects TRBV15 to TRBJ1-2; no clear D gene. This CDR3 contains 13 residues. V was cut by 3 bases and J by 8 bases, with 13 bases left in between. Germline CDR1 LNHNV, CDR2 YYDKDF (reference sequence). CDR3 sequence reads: CATSSSVIHGYTF. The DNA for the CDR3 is TGTGCCACCAGCAGCTCGGTCATTCACGGCTACACCTTC.

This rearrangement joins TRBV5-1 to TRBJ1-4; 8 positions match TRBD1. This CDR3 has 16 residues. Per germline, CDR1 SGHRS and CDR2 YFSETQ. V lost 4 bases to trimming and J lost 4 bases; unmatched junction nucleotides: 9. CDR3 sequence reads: CASSGTAGGNNEKLFF. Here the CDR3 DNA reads TGCGCCAGCAGCGGGACGGCAGGGGGCAATAATGAAAAACTGTTTTTT. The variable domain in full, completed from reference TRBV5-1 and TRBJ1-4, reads KAGVTQTPRYLIKTRGQQVTLSCSPISGHRSVSWYQQTPGQGLQFLFEYFSETQRNKGNFPGRFSGRQFSNSRSEMNVSTLELGDSALYLCASSGTAGGNNEKLFFGSGTQLSVL.

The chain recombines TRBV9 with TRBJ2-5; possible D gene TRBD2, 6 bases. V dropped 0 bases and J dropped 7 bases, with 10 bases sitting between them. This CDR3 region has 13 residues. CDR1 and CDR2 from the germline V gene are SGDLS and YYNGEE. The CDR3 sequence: CASSVGDLRTQYF. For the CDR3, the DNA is TGTGCCAGCAGCGTAGGGGACTTGAGGACCCAGTACTTC.

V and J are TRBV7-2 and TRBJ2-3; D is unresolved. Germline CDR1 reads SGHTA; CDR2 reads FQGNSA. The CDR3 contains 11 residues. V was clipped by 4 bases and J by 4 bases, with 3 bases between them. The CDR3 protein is CASSYSDTQYF. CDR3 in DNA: TGTGCCAGCAGCTACTCAGATACGCAGTATTTT.

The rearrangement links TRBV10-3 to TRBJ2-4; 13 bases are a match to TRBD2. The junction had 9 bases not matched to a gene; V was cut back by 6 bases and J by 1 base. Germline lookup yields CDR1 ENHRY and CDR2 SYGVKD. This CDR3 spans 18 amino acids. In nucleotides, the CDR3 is TGTGCCATCAGCCCTGGACTAGCGGGAGAGAGTGCCAAAAACATTCAGTACTTC. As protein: CAISPGLAGESAKNIQYF.

The CDR3 protein is CASRTGRFGNTIYF. The CDR3 region has the DNA TGTGCCAGCAGGACAGGGCGCTTTGGAAACACCATATATTTT. The V call is TRBV5-6, the J call TRBJ1-3; 7 bases agree with TRBD1. Germline trimming cut 5 bases from V and 3 bases from J; bases unmatched to any gene: 5. This CDR3 is built from 14 residues. Germline CDR1 reads SGHDT; CDR2 reads YYEEEE.

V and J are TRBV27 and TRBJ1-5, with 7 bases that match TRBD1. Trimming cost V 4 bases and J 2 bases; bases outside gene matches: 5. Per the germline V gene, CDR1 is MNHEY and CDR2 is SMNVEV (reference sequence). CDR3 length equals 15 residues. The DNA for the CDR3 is TGTGCCAGCAGTTCACTCGGGACAGGCAATCAGCCCCAGCATTTT. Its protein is CASSSLGTGNQPQHF.

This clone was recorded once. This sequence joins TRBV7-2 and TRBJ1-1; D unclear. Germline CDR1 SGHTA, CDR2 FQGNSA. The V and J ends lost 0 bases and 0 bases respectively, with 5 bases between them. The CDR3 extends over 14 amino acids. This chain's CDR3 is CASSLAYVNTEAFF. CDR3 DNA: TGTGCCAGCAGCTTAGCCTACGTGAACACTGAAGCTTTCTTT.

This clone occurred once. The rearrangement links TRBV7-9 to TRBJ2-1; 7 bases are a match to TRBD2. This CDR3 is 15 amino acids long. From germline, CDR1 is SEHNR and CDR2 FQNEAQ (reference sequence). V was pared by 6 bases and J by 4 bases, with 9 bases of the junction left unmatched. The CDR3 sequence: CASSPLGLEYNEQFF. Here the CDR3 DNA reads TGTGCCAGCAGTCCGCTCGGACTAGAATACAATGAGCAGTTCTTC.

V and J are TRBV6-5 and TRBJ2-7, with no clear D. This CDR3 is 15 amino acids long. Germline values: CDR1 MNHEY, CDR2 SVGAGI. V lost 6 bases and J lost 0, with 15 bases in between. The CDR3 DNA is TGTGCCAGCAGGGCCCCCCCCAGTTTCTCCTACGAGCAGTACTTC. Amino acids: CASRAPPSFSYEQYF.

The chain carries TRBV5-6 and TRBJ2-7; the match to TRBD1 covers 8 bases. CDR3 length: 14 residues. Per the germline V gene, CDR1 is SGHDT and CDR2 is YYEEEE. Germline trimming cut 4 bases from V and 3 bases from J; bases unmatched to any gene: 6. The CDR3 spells CASSVGQVHYEQYF. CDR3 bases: TGTGCCAGCAGCGTGGGACAGGTACACTACGAGCAGTACTTC.

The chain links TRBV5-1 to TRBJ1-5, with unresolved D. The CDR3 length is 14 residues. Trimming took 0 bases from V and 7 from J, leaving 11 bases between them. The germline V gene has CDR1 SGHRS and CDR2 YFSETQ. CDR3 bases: TGCGCCAGCAGCTTGGAAGGCGGAGACCAGCCCCAGCATTTT. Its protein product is CASSLEGGDQPQHF.

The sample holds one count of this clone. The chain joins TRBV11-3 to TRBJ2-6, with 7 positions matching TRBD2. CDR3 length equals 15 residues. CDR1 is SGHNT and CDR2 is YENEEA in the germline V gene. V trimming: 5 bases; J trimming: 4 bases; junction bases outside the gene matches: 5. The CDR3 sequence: CASSPRGSGANVLTF. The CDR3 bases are TGTGCCAGCAGCCCGCGGGGGTCCGGGGCCAACGTCCTGACTTTC.

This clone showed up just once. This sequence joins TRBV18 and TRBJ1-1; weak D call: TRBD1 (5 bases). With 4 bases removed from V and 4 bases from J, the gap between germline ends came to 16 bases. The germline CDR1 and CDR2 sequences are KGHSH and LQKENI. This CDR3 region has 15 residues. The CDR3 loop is CASSLLTGAGTEAFF. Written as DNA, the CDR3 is TGTGCCAGCTCACTACTTACAGGCGCCGGCACTGAAGCTTTCTTT.

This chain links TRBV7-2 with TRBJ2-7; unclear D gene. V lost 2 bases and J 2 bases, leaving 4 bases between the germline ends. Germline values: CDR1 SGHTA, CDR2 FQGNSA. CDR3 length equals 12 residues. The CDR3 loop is CASSLPPYEQYF. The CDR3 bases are TGTGCCAGCAGCTTACCTCCCTACGAGCAGTACTTC.

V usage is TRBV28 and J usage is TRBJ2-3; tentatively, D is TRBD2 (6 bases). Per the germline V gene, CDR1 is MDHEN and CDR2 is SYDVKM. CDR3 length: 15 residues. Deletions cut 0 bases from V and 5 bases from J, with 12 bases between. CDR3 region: CASSLWAGGGDTQYF. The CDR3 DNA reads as TGTGCCAGCAGTTTATGGGCCGGGGGAGGAGATACGCAGTATTTT.